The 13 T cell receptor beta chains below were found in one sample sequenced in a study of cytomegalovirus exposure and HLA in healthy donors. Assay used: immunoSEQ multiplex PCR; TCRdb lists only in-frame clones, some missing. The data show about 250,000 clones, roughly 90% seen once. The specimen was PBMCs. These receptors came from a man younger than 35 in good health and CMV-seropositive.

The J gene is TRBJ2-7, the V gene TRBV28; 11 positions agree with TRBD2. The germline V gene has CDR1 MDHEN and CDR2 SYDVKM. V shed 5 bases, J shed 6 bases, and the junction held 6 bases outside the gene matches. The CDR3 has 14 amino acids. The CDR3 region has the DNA TGTGCCAGCAGTCCTCGGACTAGCGGGCTCGAGCAGTACTTC. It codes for CASSPRTSGLEQYF.

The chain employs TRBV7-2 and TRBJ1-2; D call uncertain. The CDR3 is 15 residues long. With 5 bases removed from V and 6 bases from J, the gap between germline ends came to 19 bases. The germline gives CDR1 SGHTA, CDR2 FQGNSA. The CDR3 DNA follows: TGTGCCAGCAGCCCCCTGGGCCCACGGGGAAATGGCTACACCTTC. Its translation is CASSPLGPRGNGYTF.

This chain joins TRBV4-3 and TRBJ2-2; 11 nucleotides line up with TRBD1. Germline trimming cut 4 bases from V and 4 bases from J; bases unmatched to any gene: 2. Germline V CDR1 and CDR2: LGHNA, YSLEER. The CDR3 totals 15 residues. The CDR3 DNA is TGCGCCAGCAGCCGAGGGACAGGGGGCACCGGGGAGCTGTTTTTT. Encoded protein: CASSRGTGGTGELFF.

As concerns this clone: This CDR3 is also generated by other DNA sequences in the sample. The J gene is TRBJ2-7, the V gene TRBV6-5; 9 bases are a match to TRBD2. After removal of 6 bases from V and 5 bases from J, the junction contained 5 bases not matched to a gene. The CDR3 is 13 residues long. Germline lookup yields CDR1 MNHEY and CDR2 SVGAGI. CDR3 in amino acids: CASRLAGAHEQYF. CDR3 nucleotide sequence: TGTGCCAGCAGGTTAGCGGGGGCCCACGAGCAGTACTTC.

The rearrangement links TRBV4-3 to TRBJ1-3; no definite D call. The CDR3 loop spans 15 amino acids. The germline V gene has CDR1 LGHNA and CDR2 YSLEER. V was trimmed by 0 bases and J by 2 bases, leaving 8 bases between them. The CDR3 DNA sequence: TGCGCCAGCAGCCAAGATATCCAGCCTGGAAACACCATATATTTT. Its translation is CASSQDIQPGNTIYF.

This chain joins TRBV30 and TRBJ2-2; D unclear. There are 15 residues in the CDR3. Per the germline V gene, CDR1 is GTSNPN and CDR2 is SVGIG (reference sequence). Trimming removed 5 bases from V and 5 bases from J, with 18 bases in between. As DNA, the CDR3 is TGTGCCTGGGAGTTAGTAGGCGGTGGGACCGGGGAGCTGTTTTTT. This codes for CAWELVGGGTGELFF.

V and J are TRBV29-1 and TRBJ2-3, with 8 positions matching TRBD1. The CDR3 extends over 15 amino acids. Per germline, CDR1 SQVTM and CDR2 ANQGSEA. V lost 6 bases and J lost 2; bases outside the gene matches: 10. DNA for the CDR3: TGCAGCGTCCAAACGACAGGGGCGTCCACAGATACGCAGTATTTT. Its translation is CSVQTTGASTDTQYF.

CDR3 residues: CASSPYQGASSGNTIYF. The CDR3 coding sequence is TGTGCCAGCTCACCATATCAGGGGGCGAGCTCTGGAAACACCATATATTTT. The chain has TRBV18 and TRBJ1-3; 8 positions agree with TRBD1. V shed 2 bases and J 0 bases; nucleotides not matched to a gene: 6. Germline CDR1 is KGHSH and CDR2 is LQKENI. The length of the CDR3 is 17 residues.

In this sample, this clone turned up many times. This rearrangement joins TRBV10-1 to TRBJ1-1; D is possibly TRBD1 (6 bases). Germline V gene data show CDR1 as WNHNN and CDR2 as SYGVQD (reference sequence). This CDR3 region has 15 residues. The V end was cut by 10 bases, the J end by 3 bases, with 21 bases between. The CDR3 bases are TGCGCCACCGGGAATCGGGGGGCAGGGGACACTGAAGCTTTCTTT. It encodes CATGNRGAGDTEAFF.

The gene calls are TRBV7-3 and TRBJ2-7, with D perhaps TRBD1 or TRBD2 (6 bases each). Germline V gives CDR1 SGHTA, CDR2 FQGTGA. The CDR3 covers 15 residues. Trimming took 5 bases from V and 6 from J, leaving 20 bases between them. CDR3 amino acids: CASSRGTHGVCEQYF. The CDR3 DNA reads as TGTGCCAGCAGCAGGGGGACTCACGGTGTGTGCGAGCAGTACTTC.

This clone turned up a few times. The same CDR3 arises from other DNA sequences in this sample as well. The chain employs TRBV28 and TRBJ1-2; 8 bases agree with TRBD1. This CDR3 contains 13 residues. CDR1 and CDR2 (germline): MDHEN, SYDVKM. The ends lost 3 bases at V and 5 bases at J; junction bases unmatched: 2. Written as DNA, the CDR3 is TGTGCCAGCAGTTTCGGACAGGGTTATGGCTACACCTTC. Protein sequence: CASSFGQGYGYTF.

CDR3 amino acids: CASSTGGTVYTEAFF. CDR3 nucleotide sequence: TGTGCCAGTAGTACTGGGGGGACAGTGTACACTGAAGCTTTCTTT. This rearrangement joins TRBV19 to TRBJ1-1; 7 nucleotides agree with TRBD1. Per the germline V gene, CDR1 is LNHDA and CDR2 is SQIVND (reference sequence). Germline trimming cut 4 bases from V and 3 bases from J; bases unmatched to any gene: 8. The CDR3 is made up of 15 amino acids.

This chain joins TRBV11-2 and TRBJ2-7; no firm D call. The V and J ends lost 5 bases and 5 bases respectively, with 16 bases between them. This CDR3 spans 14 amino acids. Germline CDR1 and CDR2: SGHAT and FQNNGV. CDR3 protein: CASSAKGGPHEQYF. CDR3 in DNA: TGTGCCAGCAGCGCAAAGGGTGGCCCCCACGAGCAGTACTTC.